This TCR beta chain was observed in a study of shared T cell receptors in the human thymus. Sequencing was performed with immunoSEQ multiplex PCR; in TCRdb, only in-frame clones are kept and a portion is missing. Here the sample spans over 450,000 clones, 75% to 80% being singletons. Germline assignment: CDR1 SGHNT and CDR2 YYREEE (reference sequence). The CDR3 spans 12 residues. Deletions cut 3 bases from V and 6 bases from J, with 8 bases between. These data were also reused for a study on human thymus T cells.

This TCR was sampled from a boy in the first two years of life with a congenital heart defect. This rearrangement joins TRBV5-4 to TRBJ2-3; D remains unclear. Sequencing was carried out using thymocytes. The CDR3 nucleotides are TGTGCCAGCAGCTATACAGAGGATACGCAGTATTTT. Translation: CASSYTEDTQYF.